A selection of T cell receptor beta chains follows, all from one sample in a study of blood T cell repertoires in COVID-19. Sequenced by immunoSEQ multiplex PCR; TCRdb stores in-frame clones only, minus some. The sample has 280,000 or so clones; 70% to 90% are singletons. Material for sequencing was PBMCs or T cells enriched from blood (not recorded which). The receptors here all came from a man younger than 40 who had recovered from COVID-19. The CDR3 runs from the conserved cysteine through the conserved F or W. A D gene is named only where the DNA matches it firmly. The listing skips clone size in some rows; elsewhere it reads once, few, many or a size class.

few	TRBD2	TRBJ2-3	TRBV6-4	TGTGCCAGCAGTGACTCAGCGGGGGGGGCAGATACGCAGTATTTT	CASSDSAGGADTQYF
once	NA	TRBJ2-7	TRBV6-1	TGTGCCAGCAGTGAAACTTTTGGCCGGGTCGACGGCGAGCAGTACTTC	CASSETFGRVDGEQYF
NA	TRBD1	TRBJ2-1	TRBV7-2	TGTGCCAGCAGCTCCGGAGCGGTCAGGGGGCGAGGAACACGTAATGAGCAGTTCTTC	CASSSGAVRGRGTRNEQFF
NA	NA	TRBJ1-2	TRBV5-5	TGTGCCAGCAGCCTCGGACAGCTAAACTATGGCTACACCTTC	CASSLGQLNYGYTF
NA	NA	TRBJ1-2	TRBV6-5	TGTGCCACACAAACGACAGCGCTTCGTAACTATGGCTACACCTTC	CATQTTALRNYGYTF
NA	TRBD1	TRBJ1-5	TRBV5-1	TGCGCCAGCAGCCTGGATGGACAGGGGCCCGTGCATTTT	CASSLDGQGPVHF
once	TRBD2	TRBJ2-3	TRBV9	TGTGCCAGCAGCCCATTAACTCCTAGCGGGGCTATCACAGATACGCAGTATTTT	CASSPLTPSGAITDTQYF
once	NA	TRBJ1-2	TRBV4-3	TGCGCCAGCAAAGAATATTCAGGGCCCTATGGCTACACCTTC	CASKEYSGPYGYTF
NA	TRBD1	TRBJ2-7	TRBV3-1/TRBV3-2	TGTGCCAGCAGCCAGGTCGGAAGTGGGACAGCTGTTGGCGAGCAGTACTTC	CASSQVGSGTAVGEQYF
NA	TRBD2	TRBJ2-3	TRBV19	TGTGCCAGTAGCGGACTAGCGGGGGTCACAGATACGCAGTATTTT	CASSGLAGVTDTQYF
NA	NA	TRBJ1-3	TRBV5-1	TGCGCCAGCAGGCCTACCCTACAGGGAAACACCATATATTTT	CASRPTLQGNTIYF
NA	TRBD1	TRBJ1-2	TRBV5-1	TGCGCCAGCAGCTACAGTTTAGGGGGCAGCGGCTACACCTTC	CASSYSLGGSGYTF
NA	NA	TRBJ1-2	TRBV27	TGTGCCAGCAGTTTGGCAGGGTCCTATGGCTACACCTTC	CASSLAGSYGYTF
NA	TRBD1	TRBJ2-2	TRBV18	TGTGCCAGCTCCGCTCTGGGCCCAGGGGGCGTCACCGGGGAGCTGTTTTTT	CASSALGPGGVTGELFF
NA	TRBD1	TRBJ1-1	TRBV7-9	TGTGCCAGCAGCCTGGACAGGCTCTTGAACACTGAAGCTTTCTTT	CASSLDRLLNTEAFF
NA	NA	TRBJ1-2	TRBV7-9	TGTGCCAGCAGCTCTGACTCCGCTCTGGGTGGCTACACCTTC	CASSSDSALGGYTF
once	TRBD1	TRBJ1-1	TRBV6-4	TGTGCCAGCAGTGACCACCCGACAGGGGGGTGGACTGAAGCTTTCTTT	CASSDHPTGGWTEAFF
NA	TRBD2	TRBJ2-7	TRBV2	TGTGCCAGCAGCGAAGTCGGGGGGTACGACGAGCAGTACTTC	CASSEVGGYDEQYF